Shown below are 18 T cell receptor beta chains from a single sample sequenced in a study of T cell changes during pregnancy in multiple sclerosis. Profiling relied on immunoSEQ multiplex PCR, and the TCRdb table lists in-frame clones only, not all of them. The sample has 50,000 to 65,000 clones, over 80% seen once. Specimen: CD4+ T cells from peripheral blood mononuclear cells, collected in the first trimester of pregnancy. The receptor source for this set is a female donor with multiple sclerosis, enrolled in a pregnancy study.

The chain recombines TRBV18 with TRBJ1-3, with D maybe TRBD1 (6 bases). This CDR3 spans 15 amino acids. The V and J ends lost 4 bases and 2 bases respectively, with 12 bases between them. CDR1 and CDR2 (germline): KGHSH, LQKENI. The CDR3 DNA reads TGTGCCAGCTCACGGCCGACAGGCGCTGGAAACACCATATATTTT. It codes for CASSRPTGAGNTIYF.

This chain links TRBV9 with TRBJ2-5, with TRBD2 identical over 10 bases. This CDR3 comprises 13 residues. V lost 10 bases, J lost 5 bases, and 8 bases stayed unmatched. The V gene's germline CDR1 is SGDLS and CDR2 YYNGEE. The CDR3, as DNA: TGTGCCTCCTCTTTAGCGGGGGGCGAGACCCAGTACTTC. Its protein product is CASSLAGGETQYF.

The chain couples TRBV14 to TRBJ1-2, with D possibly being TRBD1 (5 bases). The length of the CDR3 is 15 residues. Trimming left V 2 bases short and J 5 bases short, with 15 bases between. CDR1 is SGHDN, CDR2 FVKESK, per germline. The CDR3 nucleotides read TGTGCCAGCAGCCAATCCCGGGGGACCTTATATGGCTACACCTTC. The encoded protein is CASSQSRGTLYGYTF.

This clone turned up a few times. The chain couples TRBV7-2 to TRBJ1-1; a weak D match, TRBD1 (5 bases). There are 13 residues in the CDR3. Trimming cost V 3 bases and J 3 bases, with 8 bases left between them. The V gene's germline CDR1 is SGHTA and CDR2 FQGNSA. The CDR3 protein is CASSLGPYTEAFF. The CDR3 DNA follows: TGTGCCAGCAGCTTGGGGCCCTACACTGAAGCTTTCTTT.

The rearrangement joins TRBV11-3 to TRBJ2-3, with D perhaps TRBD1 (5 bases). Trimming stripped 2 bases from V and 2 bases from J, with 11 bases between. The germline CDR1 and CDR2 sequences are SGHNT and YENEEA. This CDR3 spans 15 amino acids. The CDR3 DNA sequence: TGTGCCAGCAGCTTAACAGGTTCCCTCACAGATACGCAGTATTTT. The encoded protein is CASSLTGSLTDTQYF. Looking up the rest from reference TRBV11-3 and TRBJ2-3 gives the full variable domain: EAGVVQSPRYKIIEKKQPVAFWCNPISGHNTLYWYLQNLGQGPELLIRYENEEAVDDSQLPKDRFSAERLKGVDSTLKIQPAELGDSAVYLCASSLTGSLTDTQYFGPGTRLTVL.

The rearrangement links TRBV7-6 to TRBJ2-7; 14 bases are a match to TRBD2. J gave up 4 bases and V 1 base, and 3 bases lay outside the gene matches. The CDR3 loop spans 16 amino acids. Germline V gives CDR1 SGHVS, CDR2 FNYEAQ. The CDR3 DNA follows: TGTGCCAGCAGCTTAGGGACTAGCGGGGGGCAATACGAGCAGTACTTC. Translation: CASSLGTSGGQYEQYF.

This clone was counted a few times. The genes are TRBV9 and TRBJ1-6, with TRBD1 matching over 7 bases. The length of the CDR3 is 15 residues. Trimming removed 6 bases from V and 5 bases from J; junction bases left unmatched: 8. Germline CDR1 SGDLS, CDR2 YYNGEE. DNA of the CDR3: TGTGCCAGCACAACAGGGGATCGAGATAATTCACCCCTCCACTTT. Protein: CASTTGDRDNSPLHF.

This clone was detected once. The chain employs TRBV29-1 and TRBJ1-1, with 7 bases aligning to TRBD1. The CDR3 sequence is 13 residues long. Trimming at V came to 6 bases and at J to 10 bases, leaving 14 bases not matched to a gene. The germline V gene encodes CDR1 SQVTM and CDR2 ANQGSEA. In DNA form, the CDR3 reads TGCAGCGTCGGACAGGCCCTCCTAGTTGGAGCTTTCTTT. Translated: CSVGQALLVGAFF.

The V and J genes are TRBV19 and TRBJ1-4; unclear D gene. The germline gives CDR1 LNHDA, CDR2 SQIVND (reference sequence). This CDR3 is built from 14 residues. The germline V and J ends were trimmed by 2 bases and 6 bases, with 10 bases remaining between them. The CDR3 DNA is TGTGCCAGTAGTATAACGGGGATTGATGAAAAACTGTTTTTT. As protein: CASSITGIDEKLFF.

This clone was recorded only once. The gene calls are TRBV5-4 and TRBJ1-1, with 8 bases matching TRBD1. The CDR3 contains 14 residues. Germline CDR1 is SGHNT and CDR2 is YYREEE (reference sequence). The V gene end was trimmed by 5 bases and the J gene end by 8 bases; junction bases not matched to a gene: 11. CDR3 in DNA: TGTGCCAGCAGTCCGGGGACAGGTCCAGAAGAAGCTTTCTTT. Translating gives CASSPGTGPEEAFF.

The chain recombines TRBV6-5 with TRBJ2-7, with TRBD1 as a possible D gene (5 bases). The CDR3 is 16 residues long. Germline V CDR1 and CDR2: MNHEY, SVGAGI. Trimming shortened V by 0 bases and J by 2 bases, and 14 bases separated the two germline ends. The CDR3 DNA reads TGTGCCAGCAGTTACTCGGACACCAGTCGGCCCTACGAGCAGTACTTC. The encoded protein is CASSYSDTSRPYEQYF.

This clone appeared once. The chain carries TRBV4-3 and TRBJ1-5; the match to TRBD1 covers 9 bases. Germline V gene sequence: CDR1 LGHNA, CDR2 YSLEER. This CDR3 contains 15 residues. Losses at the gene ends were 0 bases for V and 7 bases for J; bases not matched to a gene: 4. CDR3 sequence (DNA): TGCGCCAGCAGCCAAGAGGGACAGGGAGGGCAGCCCCAGCATTTT. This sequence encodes CASSQEGQGGQPQHF.

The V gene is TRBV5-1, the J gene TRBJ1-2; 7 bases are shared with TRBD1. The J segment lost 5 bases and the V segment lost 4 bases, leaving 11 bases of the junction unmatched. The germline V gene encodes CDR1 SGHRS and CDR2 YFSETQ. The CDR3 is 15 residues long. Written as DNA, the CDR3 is TGCGCCAGCAGCCCCGGAGGGGGCAGCCCGTATGGCTACACCTTC. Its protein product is CASSPGGGSPYGYTF. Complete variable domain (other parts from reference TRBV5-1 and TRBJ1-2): KAGVTQTPRYLIKTRGQQVTLSCSPISGHRSVSWYQQTPGQGLQFLFEYFSETQRNKGNFPGRFSGRQFSNSRSEMNVSTLELGDSALYLCASSPGGGSPYGYTFGSGTRLTVV.

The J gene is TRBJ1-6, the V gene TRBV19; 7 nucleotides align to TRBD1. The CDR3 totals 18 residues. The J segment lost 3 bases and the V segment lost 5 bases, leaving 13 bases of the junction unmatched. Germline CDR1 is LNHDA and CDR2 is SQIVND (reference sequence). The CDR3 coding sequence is TGTGCCAGTAGTCCCTGGGGACAGAGAAGCAGCTATAATTCACCCCTCCACTTT. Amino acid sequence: CASSPWGQRSSYNSPLHF.

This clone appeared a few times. CDR3 in DNA: TGTGCCAGCAGCTTTACGGGTTCAACCGAGCAGTACTTC. Its protein product is CASSFTGSTEQYF. The chain combines TRBV7-2 with TRBJ2-7; no definite D call. CDR3 length: 13 residues. The V end was cut by 3 bases, the J end by 6 bases, with 12 bases between. Germline CDR1 and CDR2: SGHTA and FQGNSA.

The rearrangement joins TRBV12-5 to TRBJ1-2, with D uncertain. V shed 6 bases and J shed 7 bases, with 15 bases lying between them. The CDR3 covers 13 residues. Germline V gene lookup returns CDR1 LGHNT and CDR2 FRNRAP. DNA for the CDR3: TGTGCTAGTGGACGCCGGGAGGGATCTGGCTACACCTTC. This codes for CASGRREGSGYTF.

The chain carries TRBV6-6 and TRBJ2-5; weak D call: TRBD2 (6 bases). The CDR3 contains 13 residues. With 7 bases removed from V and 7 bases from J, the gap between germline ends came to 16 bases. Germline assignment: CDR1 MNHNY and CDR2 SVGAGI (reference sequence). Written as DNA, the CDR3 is TGTGCCAGCACCCCCCGGGGGTTAGCGACCCAGTACTTC. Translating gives CASTPRGLATQYF.

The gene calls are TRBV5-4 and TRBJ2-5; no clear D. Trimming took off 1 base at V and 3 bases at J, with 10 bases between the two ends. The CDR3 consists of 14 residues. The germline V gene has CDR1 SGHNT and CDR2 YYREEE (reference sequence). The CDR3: CASSLSGSEETQYF. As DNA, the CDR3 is TGTGCCAGCAGCTTGTCCGGGTCCGAAGAGACCCAGTACTTC.